These T cell receptor beta chains were read from a single sample in a study of control samples from healthy donors and cancer patients. The data were produced by immunoSEQ multiplex PCR, yet TCRdb's version contains in-frame clones alone and is incomplete. Of about 160,000 clones listed, just over 95% are singletons. Sequenced: blood. These receptors all stem from a woman in her thirties in good health. CDR3s include the opening cysteine and the closing phenylalanine or tryptophan. Each record gives: V gene, clone size, D gene, J gene, CDR3 DNA, CDR3 protein. The D gene is left open where the match is weak. Only part of the rows carry a size: once, few, many, or a class if the clone is expanded.

TRBV4-1,NA,NA,TRBJ2-7,TGCGCCAGCAGCCAAGTAAGAGGGTTTGCCGGCTACGAGCAGTACTTC,CASSQVRGFAGYEQYF
TRBV14,NA,NA,TRBJ1-1,TGTGCCAGCAGCATCTCGGGTACCAACACTGAAGCTTTCTTT,CASSISGTNTEAFF
TRBV5-5,NA,NA,TRBJ1-5,TGTGCCAGCAGCCTGGGAGGGAATAGCAATCAGCCCCAGCATTTT,CASSLGGNSNQPQHF
TRBV2,NA,NA,TRBJ1-6,TGTGCCAGCAGTGACCCCCTAAAAGGGTACCAGTACCTAAAATCTAATTCACCCCTCCACTTT,CASSDPLKGYQYLKSNSPLHF
TRBV28,NA,NA,TRBJ1-1,TGTGCCAGCAGTTTAGACAATCTCCGTGGGACTGAAGCTTTCTTT,CASSLDNLRGTEAFF
TRBV6-6,NA,NA,TRBJ1-6,TGTGCCAGCAGGTTACTATTCCGGGAGGGCAATTCACCCCTCCACTTT,CASRLLFREGNSPLHF
TRBV5-1,NA,NA,TRBJ2-2,TGCGCCAGCAGATGGGAAGCGGCCACCGGGGAGCTGTTTTTT,CASRWEAATGELFF
TRBV7-9,once,TRBD1,TRBJ2-5,TGTGCCAGCAGAGGGCGGCGGGACAGGGGTGAGACCCAGTACTTC,CASRGRRDRGETQYF
TRBV27,NA,NA,TRBJ2-1,TGTGCCAGCAGGGTGGACGGTTTCAGGGTGTATGAGCAGTTCTTC,CASRVDGFRVYEQFF
TRBV6-5,once,NA,TRBJ1-1,TGTGCCAGCAGTTACACCGGACAGTGGCTGGCTGAAGCTTTCTTT,CASSYTGQWLAEAFF
TRBV25-1,NA,NA,TRBJ1-2,TGTGCCAGCAGGACCCCCGGACGGCCCTATGGCTACACCTTC,CASRTPGRPYGYTF
TRBV27,few,TRBD1,TRBJ2-1,TGTGCCAGCAGTCCGACAGGGGTCTACAATGAGCAGTTCTTC,CASSPTGVYNEQFF
TRBV6-5,NA,TRBD1,TRBJ1-1,TGTGCCAGCAGTTACGTCCAGACAGGGGTTCACACTGAAGCTTTCTTT,CASSYVQTGVHTEAFF
TRBV5-8,NA,NA,TRBJ1-2,TGTGCCAGCAGCCGCGAATTAATCGCTGGCTACACCTTC,CASSRELIAGYTF
TRBV15,NA,NA,TRBJ1-4,TGTGCCACCAGCAGACCCGGGACGGGACATGAAAAACTGTTTTTT,CATSRPGTGHEKLFF
TRBV2,NA,NA,TRBJ2-1,TGTGCCAGCAGTCCCCCAGGGGGGGACTACAATGAGCAGTTCTTC,CASSPPGGDYNEQFF
TRBV28,NA,TRBD2,TRBJ2-1,TGTGCCGCGGGGACTAGCGGCTTTTTCTTAAGCTCCTACAATGAGCAGTTCTTC,CAAGTSGFFLSSYNEQFF
TRBV9,NA,TRBD2,TRBJ2-3,TGTGCCAGCAACCTAGCGGGAGGGCGGGGCACAGATACGCAGTATTTT,CASNLAGGRGTDTQYF
TRBV6-6,once,NA,TRBJ1-6,TGTGCCAGCAGTTACTCTCTAGCCGATTCACCCCTCCACTTT,CASSYSLADSPLHF
TRBV19,NA,TRBD1,TRBJ2-2,TGTGCCAGTGACGACAGGGGTTGGAACACCGGGGAGCTGTTTTTT,CASDDRGWNTGELFF
TRBV3-1/TRBV3-2,NA,NA,TRBJ1-1,TGTGCCAGCCTGGGGGGGCATAAAGCTTTCTTT,CASLGGHKAFF
TRBV11-1,once,NA,TRBJ2-7,TGTGCCAGCGAGGAGGGGGGCTACGAGCAGTACTTC,CASEEGGYEQYF
TRBV5-6,NA,TRBD1,TRBJ1-2,TGTGCCAGCAGCTGGAGAGGACAGGTTAACTATGGCTACACCTTC,CASSWRGQVNYGYTF
TRBV4-1,NA,NA,TRBJ1-5,TGCGCCAGCAGTCCCCGGGGGGGCCTCAATCAGCCCCAGCATTTT,CASSPRGGLNQPQHF
TRBV5-5,NA,TRBD1,TRBJ1-2,TGTGCCAGCAGCGCGCTGGGACAGCAAATACGGCATGGCTACACCTTC,CASSALGQQIRHGYTF
TRBV7-9,NA,NA,TRBJ2-1,TGTGCCAGCAGCCCAATCTTTAAGAACAATGAGCAGTTCTTC,CASSPIFKNNEQFF
TRBV3-1/TRBV3-2,NA,TRBD1,TRBJ2-3,TGTGCCAGCAGCCAGGGACAGGCTAGCACAGATACGCAGTATTTT,CASSQGQASTDTQYF
TRBV6-6,few,NA,TRBJ1-1,TGTGCCAGCAGTTACTCGGGGAGAGAAGCTTTCTTT,CASSYSGREAFF
TRBV2,NA,NA,TRBJ2-1,TGTGCCATTCTCCTTGGGACGGGAAATGAGCAGTTCTTC,CAILLGTGNEQFF
TRBV9,NA,TRBD2,TRBJ2-2,TGTGCCAGCAGCTTGACTAGCGGGAGCCCGAACACCGGGGAGCTGTTTTTT,CASSLTSGSPNTGELFF
TRBV4-1,NA,TRBD1,TRBJ1-1,TGCGCCAGCAGCTTCCGGACAGGGATTGTGAACACTGAAGCTTTCTTT,CASSFRTGIVNTEAFF
TRBV5-6,NA,NA,TRBJ1-6,TGTGCCAGCAGCCCTCCATCCGGGACGGAACCTAATTCACCCCTCCACTTT,CASSPPSGTEPNSPLHF
TRBV28,once,NA,TRBJ1-3,TGTGCCAGCAGTTTATACGGTAGCTCTGGAAACACCATATATTTT,CASSLYGSSGNTIYF
TRBV30,NA,TRBD2,TRBJ2-1,TGTGCCTGGAGTGTAACGAGCGGGGGTTACAATGAGCAGTTCTTC,CAWSVTSGGYNEQFF
TRBV21-1,NA,NA,TRBJ1-5,TGTGCCAGCAGCAGCAGGGACAGTACCAACAATAGCAATCAGCCCCAGCATTTT,CASSSRDSTNNSNQPQHF
TRBV28,NA,NA,TRBJ2-7,TGTGCCAGCAGTTCTTTGGGGGAGCAGTACTTC,CASSSLGEQYF
TRBV5-1,NA,NA,TRBJ1-2,TGCGCCAGCAGCTTGGGAGGGACCTATGGCTACACCTTC,CASSLGGTYGYTF
TRBV5-1,NA,TRBD2,TRBJ2-3,TGCGCCAGCAGCTCTAAGACTAGCGGGAGGACAGATACGCAGTATTTT,CASSSKTSGRTDTQYF
TRBV5-1,NA,NA,TRBJ1-1,TGCGCCAGCAGCCCGGGTGGGGGTCGGAACACTGAAGCTTTCTTT,CASSPGGGRNTEAFF
TRBV11-2,NA,NA,TRBJ2-1,TGTGCCAGCAGCCCTCGACTGATGACCTACAATGAGCAGTTCTTC,CASSPRLMTYNEQFF
TRBV19,NA,NA,TRBJ1-5,TGTGCCAGTAGGATGGATATCGGTTACAATCAGCCCCAGCATTTT,CASRMDIGYNQPQHF
TRBV25-1,once,NA,TRBJ1-6,TGTGCCAGCAGTGTTGATAATAATTCACCCCTCCACTTT,CASSVDNNSPLHF
TRBV5-5,once,TRBD1,TRBJ1-2,TGTGCCAGCAGCCCTATGACAGGGGCCTATGGCTACACCTTC,CASSPMTGAYGYTF
TRBV3-1/TRBV3-2,once,NA,TRBJ2-2,TGTGCCAGCAGAAGAGCGGCTCCCCGATCCGGGGAGCTGTTTTTT,CASRRAAPRSGELFF
TRBV3-1/TRBV3-2,NA,TRBD2,TRBJ2-1,TGTGCCAGCAGCCAAGAACCAGCGGGGGTTCGGAATGAGCAGTTCTTC,CASSQEPAGVRNEQFF
TRBV3-1/TRBV3-2,NA,TRBD2,TRBJ2-3,TGTGCCAGCAGCCAAGAGTCGACTAGCGGGGGCACAGATACGCAGTATTTT,CASSQESTSGGTDTQYF
TRBV9,NA,NA,TRBJ1-2,TGTGCCAGCAGCGCGACAGGCTCCGGTTTCTATGGCTACACCTTC,CASSATGSGFYGYTF
TRBV6-1,NA,NA,TRBJ2-5,TGTGCCAGCAGTGAAATGCAAGGATTACAAGAGACCCAGTACTTC,CASSEMQGLQETQYF
TRBV6-5,NA,TRBD1,TRBJ1-2,TGTGCCAGCAGTCGCCCAGGGGGCTACTATGGCTACACCTTC,CASSRPGGYYGYTF
TRBV14,NA,TRBD1,TRBJ1-2,TGTGCCAGCAGCTTTCTGACACTCCGGGACAGGGGAAATGGCTACACCTTC,CASSFLTLRDRGNGYTF
TRBV4-1,NA,NA,TRBJ2-7,TGCGCCAGCAGCCAAGGCGGGATAGGTATGTACGAGCAGTACTTC,CASSQGGIGMYEQYF
TRBV28,NA,TRBD1,TRBJ1-2,TGTGCCAGCAGGGGGACCCGGGACAGCAAGAACTATGGCTACACCTTC,CASRGTRDSKNYGYTF
TRBV11-1,NA,TRBD2,TRBJ2-7,TGTGCCAGCAGCTCGGTAACGGGACTAGCGGGGAAAGAGCAGTACTTC,CASSSVTGLAGKEQYF
TRBV18,NA,NA,TRBJ2-2,TGTGCCAGCTCACCGATTCCGGTGAACACCGGGGAGCTGTTTTTT,CASSPIPVNTGELFF